These 29 T cell receptor beta chains were all obtained from the same sample, sequenced in a study of shared clonotypes between healthy human individuals. TCRdb's copy holds only in-frame clones and misses some; the assay was immunoSEQ multiplex PCR. Of about 1.1 million clones listed, about 80% are singletons. The specimen was memory CD4+ T cells from PBMCs. As for subset: CD45RA-negative fraction. These receptors all stem from a man aged 18 to 30 in good health. Some clones in this sample may be carry-over from other donors' samples.

With respect to this clone: With a much larger clone just one base away, this may be a read error. J is TRBJ1-1 and V is TRBV5-6; 7 positions match TRBD1. Germline CDR1 and CDR2: SGHDT and YYEEEE. Trimming took 1 base from V and 4 from J; bases not matched to a gene: 1. CDR3 length: 13 amino acids. The CDR3 loop reads CASSLQGGTEAFF. The CDR3 DNA is TGTGCCAGCAGCTTGCAGGGGGGCACTGAAGCTTTCTTT.

About this clone: Other DNA sequences in this sample translate to the same CDR3. This chain links TRBV5-4 with TRBJ2-5; TRBD2 matches at 12 bases. CDR3 length: 15 residues. Germline CDR1 is SGHNT and CDR2 is YYREEE (reference sequence). V dropped 0 bases and J dropped 5; count of bases not matched to a gene: 2. The CDR3 nucleotides are TGTGCCAGCAGCTTGGGGCTAGCGGGGGGGGAGACCCAGTACTTC. Translated, it gives CASSLGLAGGETQYF.

The chain employs TRBV5-4 and TRBJ2-5; TRBD1 or TRBD2 may be the D gene (7 bases each). Germline V lookup: CDR1 SGHNT, CDR2 YYREEE (reference sequence). Trimming took 4 bases from V and 2 from J, leaving 15 bases between them. This CDR3 comprises 15 residues. The CDR3 nucleotides read TGTGCCAGCAGCAGGGGGGGGACAGAACAAGAGACCCAGTACTTC. Translation: CASSRGGTEQETQYF.

The rearrangement uses TRBV4-2 and TRBJ2-7; 7 nucleotides align to TRBD2. Germline V gene data show CDR1 as LGHNA and CDR2 as YNFKEQ. With 1 base clipped from V and 5 bases from J, the junction kept 11 bases outside the gene matches. This CDR3 is 16 amino acids long. The CDR3 here is CASSQVVASGVHEQYF. For the CDR3, the DNA is TGTGCCAGCAGCCAAGTCGTGGCTAGCGGTGTTCACGAGCAGTACTTC.

This chain joins TRBV12-1 and TRBJ1-2; the table's D call TRBD1 went unverified against the DNA. TRBV12-1 is tagged as a pseudogene. CDR3 size: 14 residues. CDR3 protein: CASSGDRDNYGYTF. The CDR3 region has the DNA TGTGCCAGCAGCGGGGACAGGGATAACTATGGCTACACCTTC.

The J gene is TRBJ2-5, the V gene TRBV6-1, with unresolved D. The V gene's germline CDR1 is MNHNS and CDR2 SASEGT. The ends were cut back, 3 bases at V and 3 bases at J, with 5 bases in the middle. The CDR3 has 12 amino acids. Here the CDR3 reads CASSDPEETQYF. CDR3 DNA sequence: TGTGCCAGCAGTGACCCTGAAGAGACCCAGTACTTC.

The chain employs TRBV19 and TRBJ2-7; D is possibly TRBD1 (6 bases). V dropped 5 bases and J dropped 3 bases, with 11 bases sitting between them. This CDR3 has 13 residues. Germline CDR1 is LNHDA and CDR2 is SQIVND (reference sequence). The CDR3 region has the DNA TGTGCCAGTAGTGTGGGACACATCTACGAGCAGTACTTC. As protein: CASSVGHIYEQYF.

V gene TRBV28 combines with J gene TRBJ2-5, with 7 nucleotides matching TRBD2. The CDR3 is 15 amino acids. Germline loops: CDR1 MDHEN, CDR2 SYDVKM. The junction had 9 bases not matched to a gene; V was cut back by 6 bases and J by 2 bases. The CDR3 sequence is CASSRTGTTQETQYF. In DNA, the CDR3 is TGTGCCAGCAGCCGAACCGGGACTACGCAAGAGACCCAGTACTTC.

This chain connects TRBV5-1 to TRBJ2-1; 7 nucleotides match TRBD2. CDR1 SGHRS and CDR2 YFSETQ come from the germline V gene. The trim removed 1 base at V and 2 bases at J, leaving 9 bases unmatched. CDR3 length: 17 residues. CDR3 amino acids: CASSLFIMAGAYNEQFF. The CDR3 DNA follows: TGCGCCAGCAGCTTGTTTATTATGGCGGGGGCCTACAATGAGCAGTTCTTC.

The rearrangement joins TRBV7-9 to TRBJ1-2, with 7 bases identical to TRBD1. V trimming: 6 bases; J trimming: 8 bases; junction bases outside the gene matches: 9. This CDR3 has 13 residues. CDR1 is SEHNR, CDR2 FQNEAQ, per germline (reference sequence). CDR3 sequence reads: CASSLTGVRGYTF. CDR3 nucleotide sequence: TGTGCCAGCAGTCTTACAGGGGTGAGGGGCTACACCTTC.

Ten or more counts support this clone. The V gene is TRBV4-2, the J gene TRBJ2-3, with D unresolved. The CDR3 is 13 amino acids. Germline V gene lookup returns CDR1 LGHNA and CDR2 YNFKEQ. The V gene lost 5 bases and the J gene lost 5 bases, with 11 bases spanning the gap. CDR3 region: CASSSRRGDTQYF. As DNA, the CDR3 is TGTGCCAGCAGCAGTCGGCGAGGAGATACGCAGTATTTT.

Details on this clone: Other DNA variants within this sample encode the same CDR3. The CDR3 sequence is CASSPGGSSYEQYF. The CDR3 DNA reads as TGTGCCAGCTCCCCCGGGGGGAGCTCCTACGAGCAGTACTTC. The chain joins TRBV6-6 to TRBJ2-7; 7 nucleotides match TRBD2. Germline CDR1 MNHNY, CDR2 SVGAGI (reference sequence). The J segment lost 0 bases and the V segment lost 8 bases, leaving 7 bases of the junction unmatched. This CDR3 is 14 amino acids long.

A word on this clone: The junction departs from the called germline gene at one end, perhaps through a read error. The rearrangement links TRBV6-1 to TRBJ1-1; D possibly corresponds to TRBD1 (6 bases). CDR1 and CDR2 from the germline V gene are MNHNS and SASEGT. The CDR3 consists of 16 residues. The CDR3 loop reads CAISEYGGSDDTEAFF. The CDR3 nucleotides are TGTGCCATCAGTGAGTACGGGGGCTCGGATGACACTGAAGCTTTCTTT.

The J gene is TRBJ2-7, the V gene TRBV7-2, with a possible D match to TRBD2 (7 bases). Germline values: CDR1 SGHTA, CDR2 FQGNSA. V gave up 3 bases and J gave up 4 bases, with 19 bases separating them. This CDR3 comprises 16 residues. CDR3 sequence reads: CASSLGRGGGPYEQYF. DNA of the CDR3: TGTGCCAGCAGCTTGGGGAGAGGGGGAGGGCCTTACGAGCAGTACTTC. The variable domain in full, completed from reference TRBV7-2 and TRBJ2-7, reads GAGVSQSPSNKVTEKGKDVELRCDPISGHTALYWYRQSLGQGLEFLIYFQGNSAPDKSGLPSDRFSAERTGGSVSTLTIQRTQQEDSAVYLCASSLGRGGGPYEQYFGPGTRLTVT.

This clone appeared once. V usage is TRBV2 and J usage is TRBJ2-5, with 12 positions matching TRBD1. The germline V gene encodes CDR1 SNHLY and CDR2 FYNNEI. After removal of 4 bases from V and 11 bases from J, the junction contained 8 bases not matched to a gene. The CDR3 runs 14 residues. DNA for the CDR3: TGTGCCAGCAGTGTAGGGACAGGGGGCCTTGAGCAGTACTTC. Amino acids: CASSVGTGGLEQYF.

This chain connects TRBV5-1 to TRBJ2-5, with D possibly matching TRBD2 (6 bases). CDR3 length equals 15 residues. The V end was cut by 2 bases, the J end by 5 bases, with 16 bases between. Germline V CDR1 and CDR2: SGHRS, YFSETQ. CDR3 amino acids: CASSLGSGAGETQYF. For the CDR3, the DNA is TGCGCCAGCAGCTTAGGTTCCGGGGCGGGGGAGACCCAGTACTTC.

The CDR3 sequence is CASSVGLAGGPGETQYF. The CDR3 DNA is TGTGCCAGCAGCGTAGGGCTAGCGGGAGGGCCGGGGGAGACCCAGTACTTC. The rearrangement uses TRBV9 and TRBJ2-5; 12 bases are shared with TRBD2. The V gene's germline CDR1 is SGDLS and CDR2 YYNGEE. The CDR3 is made up of 17 amino acids. V was clipped by 0 bases and J by 5 bases; unmatched bases: 8.

This clone has at least ten counts. Here the CDR3 reads CASNPTGVSKNIQYF. Written as DNA, the CDR3 is TGTGCCAGCAACCCGACAGGGGTTAGCAAAAACATTCAGTACTTC. The chain carries TRBV28 and TRBJ2-4, with 8 bases lining up with TRBD1. Trimming cost V 7 bases and J 3 bases; bases outside gene matches: 8. Germline V gene data show CDR1 as MDHEN and CDR2 as SYDVKM. The CDR3 is 15 amino acids.

This clone showed up just a few times. The chain combines TRBV5-4 with TRBJ2-7, with 7 bases matching TRBD2. The J segment lost 2 bases and the V segment lost 1 base, leaving 3 bases of the junction unmatched. The CDR3 is made up of 14 amino acids. Germline lookup yields CDR1 SGHNT and CDR2 YYREEE (reference sequence). For the CDR3, the DNA is TGTGCCAGCAGCTTGATCGGGGGGACCTACGAGCAGTACTTC. This gives the protein CASSLIGGTYEQYF.

This clone was observed a handful of times. The chain links TRBV9 to TRBJ2-1; D gene uncertain. Trimming took 2 bases from V and 2 from J, leaving 11 bases between them. Per germline, CDR1 SGDLS and CDR2 YYNGEE. CDR3 length equals 15 residues. CDR3 residues: CASSVWSEPYNEQFF. The DNA for the CDR3 is TGTGCCAGCAGCGTGTGGTCGGAACCCTACAATGAGCAGTTCTTC.

This chain uses TRBV18 with TRBJ2-6; possibly TRBD2 for D (6 bases). The CDR3 loop spans 14 amino acids. Trimming pared 6 bases from V and 2 bases from J, leaving 8 bases between. Germline values: CDR1 KGHSH, CDR2 LQKENI. CDR3 region: CASSRGTGANVLTF. The CDR3 nucleotides read TGTGCCAGCTCGCGGGGAACTGGGGCCAACGTCCTGACTTTC.

The chain has TRBV28 and TRBJ2-1; TRBD2 aligns across 8 bases. Germline V lookup: CDR1 MDHEN, CDR2 SYDVKM. The CDR3 has 15 residues. Germline trimming cut 3 bases from V and 4 bases from J; bases unmatched to any gene: 5. CDR3 in amino acids: CASSFSGVSYNEQFF. As DNA, the CDR3 is TGTGCCAGCAGTTTTAGCGGGGTTAGTTACAATGAGCAGTTCTTC.

This rearrangement joins TRBV29-1 to TRBJ1-5, with D possibly matching TRBD1 (6 bases). The CDR3 is made up of 13 amino acids. Trimming shortened V by 4 bases and J by 1 base, and 8 bases separated the two germline ends. CDR1 is SQVTM and CDR2 is ANQGSEA in the germline V gene. This chain's CDR3 is CSVVGQSNQPQHF. CDR3 DNA sequence: TGCAGCGTTGTTGGACAGAGCAATCAGCCCCAGCATTTT.

CDR3 amino acids: CASSRAGKGTQYF. The CDR3 DNA follows: TGTGCCAGCAGTCGGGCGGGGAAAGGGACCCAGTACTTC. The chain recombines TRBV7-3 with TRBJ2-5; D might be TRBD2 (6 bases). CDR3 length: 13 residues. The V end was cut by 6 bases, the J end by 7 bases, with 15 bases between. The V gene's germline CDR1 is SGHTA and CDR2 FQGTGA.

J is TRBJ1-2 and V is TRBV19, with D possibly TRBD1 on 5 matching bases. The CDR3 extends over 13 amino acids. Germline-derived CDR1 and CDR2 are LNHDA and SQIVND (reference sequence). V gave up 3 bases and J gave up 4 bases, with 9 bases separating them. In DNA form, the CDR3 reads TGTGCCAGTAGTATTCAGGGACCCTATGGCTACACCTTC. Residues: CASSIQGPYGYTF.

In its sample, this clone was seen a few times. The identical CDR3 is also encoded by other nucleotide sequences in the sample. The V call is TRBV7-9, the J call TRBJ2-5; 8 bases align to TRBD1. Per the germline V gene, CDR1 is SEHNR and CDR2 is FQNEAQ (reference sequence). After removal of 2 bases from V and 2 bases from J, the junction contained 1 base not matched to a gene. The CDR3 covers 14 residues. CDR3 sequence reads: CASSLRTGQETQYF. The CDR3 bases are TGTGCCAGCAGCTTAAGGACAGGGCAAGAGACCCAGTACTTC.

This chain joins TRBV2 and TRBJ2-6; TRBD1 matches 8 bases. The V gene's germline CDR1 is SNHLY and CDR2 FYNNEI. V shed 3 bases, J shed 4 bases, and the junction held 2 bases outside the gene matches. The CDR3 is made up of 15 amino acids. The DNA of the CDR3 is TGTGCCAGCAGTGAGGGACAGGCCGGGGCCAACGTCCTGACTTTC. This gives the protein CASSEGQAGANVLTF. The whole variable domain, remainder taken from reference TRBV2 and TRBJ2-6, is EPEVTQTPSHQVTQMGQEVILRCVPISNHLYFYWYRQILGQKVEFLVSFYNNEISEKSEIFDDQFSVERPDGSNFTLKIRSTKLEDSAMYFCASSEGQAGANVLTFGAGSRLTVL.

J is TRBJ2-5 and V is TRBV27; a possible D gene is TRBD2 (6 bases). The CDR3 length is 14 residues. V was trimmed by 5 bases and J by 2 bases, leaving 12 bases between them. Germline V gene sequence: CDR1 MNHEY, CDR2 SMNVEV (reference sequence). The CDR3 reads CASSRREKQETQYF. The CDR3 DNA is TGTGCCAGCAGTCGTCGGGAGAAACAAGAGACCCAGTACTTC.

The V call is TRBV6-5, the J call TRBJ1-2; D uncertain. The CDR3 is made up of 13 amino acids. Germline-derived CDR1 and CDR2 are MNHEY and SVGAGI. Trimming removed 2 bases at V and 3 bases at J, with 7 bases between. The chain's CDR3 is CASSYERYYGYTF. In nucleotides, the CDR3 is TGTGCCAGCAGTTACGAGCGATACTATGGCTACACCTTC.